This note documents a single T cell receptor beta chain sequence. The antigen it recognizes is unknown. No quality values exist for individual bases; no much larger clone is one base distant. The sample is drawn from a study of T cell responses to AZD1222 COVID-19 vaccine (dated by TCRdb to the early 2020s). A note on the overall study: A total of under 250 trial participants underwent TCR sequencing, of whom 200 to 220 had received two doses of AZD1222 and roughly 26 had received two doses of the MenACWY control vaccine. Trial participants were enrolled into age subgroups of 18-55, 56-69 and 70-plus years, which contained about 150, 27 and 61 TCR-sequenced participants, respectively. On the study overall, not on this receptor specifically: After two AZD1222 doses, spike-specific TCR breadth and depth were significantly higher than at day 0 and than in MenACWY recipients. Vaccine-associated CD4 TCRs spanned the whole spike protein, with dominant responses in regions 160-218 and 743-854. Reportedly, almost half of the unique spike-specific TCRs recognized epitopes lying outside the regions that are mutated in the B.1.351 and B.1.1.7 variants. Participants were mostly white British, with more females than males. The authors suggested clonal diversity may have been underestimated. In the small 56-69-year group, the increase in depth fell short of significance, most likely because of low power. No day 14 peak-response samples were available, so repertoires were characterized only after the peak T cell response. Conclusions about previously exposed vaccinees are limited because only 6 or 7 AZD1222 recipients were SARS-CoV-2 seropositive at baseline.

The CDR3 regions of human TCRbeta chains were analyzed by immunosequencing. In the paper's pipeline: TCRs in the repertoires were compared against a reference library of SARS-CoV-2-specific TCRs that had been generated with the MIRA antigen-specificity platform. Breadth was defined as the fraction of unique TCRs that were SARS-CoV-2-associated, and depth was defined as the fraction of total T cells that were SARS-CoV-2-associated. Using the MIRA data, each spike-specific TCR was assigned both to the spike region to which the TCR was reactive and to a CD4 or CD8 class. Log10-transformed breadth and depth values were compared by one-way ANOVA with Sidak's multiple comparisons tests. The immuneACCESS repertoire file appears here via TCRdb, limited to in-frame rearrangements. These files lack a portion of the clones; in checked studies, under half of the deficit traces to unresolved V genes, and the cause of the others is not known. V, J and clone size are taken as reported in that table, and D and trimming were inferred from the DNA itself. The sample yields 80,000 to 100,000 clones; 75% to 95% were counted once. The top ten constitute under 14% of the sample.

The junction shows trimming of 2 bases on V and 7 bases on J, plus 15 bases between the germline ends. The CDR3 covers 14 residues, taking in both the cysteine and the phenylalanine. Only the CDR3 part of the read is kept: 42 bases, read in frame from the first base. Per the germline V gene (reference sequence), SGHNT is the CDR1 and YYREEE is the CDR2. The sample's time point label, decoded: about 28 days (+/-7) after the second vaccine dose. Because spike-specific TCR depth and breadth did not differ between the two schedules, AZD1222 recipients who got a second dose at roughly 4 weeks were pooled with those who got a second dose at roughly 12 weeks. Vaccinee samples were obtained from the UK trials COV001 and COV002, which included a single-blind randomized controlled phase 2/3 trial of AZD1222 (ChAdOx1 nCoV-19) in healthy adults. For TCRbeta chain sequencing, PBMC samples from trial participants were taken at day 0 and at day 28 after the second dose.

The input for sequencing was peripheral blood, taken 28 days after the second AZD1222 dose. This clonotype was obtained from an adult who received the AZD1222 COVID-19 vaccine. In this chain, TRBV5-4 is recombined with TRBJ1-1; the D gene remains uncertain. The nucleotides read TGTGCCAGCAGCTTAGGTTCGAACTCGTTTGAAGCTTTCTTT. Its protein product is CASSLGSNSFEAFF.